This T cell receptor (beta chain) was retrieved from a study of cytomegalovirus exposure and HLA in healthy donors. The V segment lost 5 bases and the J segment 5 bases; nucleotides outside the gene matches: 11. The CDR3 is made up of 16 amino acids. CDR1 is LNHDA, CDR2 SQIVND, per germline (reference sequence). Primers for the PCR totalled 60 Vbeta and 13 Jbeta. The data were produced by immunoSEQ multiplex PCR, yet TCRdb's version contains in-frame clones alone and is incomplete. The data hold about 150,000 clones, with roughly four fifths observed a single time. The chain carries TRBV19 and TRBJ1-5; 8 positions match TRBD1. The receptor was derived from a girl aged 10-17 years in good health and CMV-seropositive. Input material: PBMCs. This chain's CDR3 is CASSLTGTGGDQPQHF. CDR3 bases: TGTGCCAGTAGTCTGACCGGGACAGGAGGGGATCAGCCCCAGCATTTT.